This TCR beta chain is from a study of blood T cells in healthy people across ages. This CDR3 has 16 amino acids. V trimming: 2 bases; J trimming: 4 bases; junction bases outside the gene matches: 6. Germline values: CDR1 LGHNA, CDR2 YSLEER. Sample-barcoded 5' priming and a J-beta primer mix drove a second PCR of about 6 to 11 cycles. TCRdb re-derived calls from the 5' RACE reads in MiXCR, one entry per CDR3 protein. The repertoire holds some 900,000 distinct CDR3 sequences, around 46% seen once, with 10% to 15% in the top ten. Study-level points and caveats: Naive T cell percentage strongly correlated with TCR beta diversity.

In its sample, this clonotype was seen a few times. The antigen is unknown. The gene calls are TRBV4-3 and TRBJ2-3, with TRBD2 identical over 10 bases. The receptor was derived from a man aged 30-40 years in good health. The source material was blood. DNA for the CDR3: TGCGCCAGCAGCCAAACAGCGGGGGGGCAGGCAGATACGCAGTATTTT. This sequence encodes CASSQTAGGQADTQYF.